This T cell receptor (beta chain) was retrieved from a study of CD8 T cells in Susac syndrome. V was trimmed by 2 bases and J by 4 bases, leaving 17 bases between them. The germline gives CDR1 ENHRY, CDR2 SYGVKD. CDR3 length: 16 amino acids. RNA was extracted with the RNeasy kit, and a quantity of roughly 0.5 to 1 ug was reverse transcribed using random hexamers. It was immunoSEQ multiplex PCR that amplified TCR beta CDR3 across 54 Vbeta and 13 Jbeta. TCRdb reprocessed the immunoSEQ multiplex PCR reads with MiXCR, giving one entry per CDR3 protein. The sample contains some 180,000 distinct CDR3 sequences, roughly 94% of which appear only once. Sequencing of TCR beta was performed on blood CD8+ T cells and on blood CD4+ T cells. In contrast to the negatively isolated CD8+ and CD4+ T cells, TEMRA cells were FACS-enriched. In its sample, this clonotype was seen once.

The TCR sequence derives from a human donor with Susac syndrome. The rearrangement joins TRBV10-3 to TRBJ1-2; D is uncertain. What was sequenced was CD4+ T cells from PBMCs. CDR3 in amino acids: CAISEADAVLGYGYTF. The DNA of the CDR3 is TGTGCCATCAGTGAGGCGGACGCAGTCCTGGGCTATGGCTACACCTTC.